One sample yielded the 23 T cell receptor beta chains listed below, sequenced in a study of blood T cell repertoires in COVID-19. Method: immunoSEQ multiplex PCR; TCRdb's copy keeps in-frame clones and lacks some. The table lists around 71,000 clones, roughly 83% of them singletons, with 28% in the top ten. Sequencing used peripheral blood. The receptors here all came from a man between 65 and 80 years old with acute or convalescent COVID-19.

The CDR3 region is CSVAGHNTGELFF. CDR3 sequence (DNA): TGCAGCGTTGCGGGACATAACACCGGGGAGCTGTTTTTT. The gene calls are TRBV29-1 and TRBJ2-2, with D possibly being TRBD1 (6 bases). Looked up from germline, CDR1 is SQVTM and CDR2 is ANQGSEA. The ends were cut back, 4 bases at V and 2 bases at J, with 8 bases in the middle. The CDR3 covers 13 residues.

The chain joins TRBV7-9 to TRBJ2-7; 9 bases map to TRBD1. The CDR3 runs to 15 residues. The junction had 8 bases not matched to a gene; V was cut back by 5 bases and J by 3 bases. The germline gives CDR1 SEHNR, CDR2 FQNEAQ (reference sequence). Here the CDR3 reads CASSPGTGPFYEQYF. In nucleotides, the CDR3 is TGTGCCAGCAGCCCCGGGACAGGGCCTTTCTACGAGCAGTACTTC.

The genes are TRBV7-9 and TRBJ2-7; 8 bases are a match to TRBD1. Germline-derived CDR1 and CDR2 are SEHNR and FQNEAQ (reference sequence). The CDR3 sequence is 15 residues long. V was pared by 5 bases and J by 2 bases, with 8 bases of the junction left unmatched. The CDR3 here is CASSPFPTGAYEQYF. Here the CDR3 DNA reads TGTGCCAGCAGCCCCTTTCCGACAGGGGCCTACGAGCAGTACTTC. The entire variable domain, with the rest obtained from reference TRBV7-9 and TRBJ2-7, is as follows: DTGVSQNPRHKITKRGQNVTFRCDPISEHNRLYWYRQTLGQGPEFLTYFQNEAQLEKSRLLSDRFSAERPKGSFSTLEIQRTEQGDSAMYLCASSPFPTGAYEQYFGPGTRLTVT.

The CDR3 loop reads CASSQAGQFHEQFF. The DNA of the CDR3 is TGTGCCAGCAGCCAGGCTGGACAATTCCATGAGCAGTTCTTC. The V gene is TRBV14, the J gene TRBJ2-1; the D gene is possibly TRBD1 (5 bases). With 3 bases removed from V and 8 bases from J, the gap between germline ends came to 14 bases. This CDR3 has 14 residues. Germline values: CDR1 SGHDN, CDR2 FVKESK. The variable domain in full, with the rest retrieved from reference TRBV14 and TRBJ2-1, is EAGVTQFPSHSVIEKGQTVTLRCDPISGHDNLYWYRRVMGKEIKFLLHFVKESKQDESGMPNNRFLAERTGGTYSTLKVQPAELEDSGVYFCASSQAGQFHEQFFGPGTRLTVL.

The chain links TRBV7-2 to TRBJ1-1; 8 nucleotides agree with TRBD1. V was clipped by 3 bases and J by 2 bases; unmatched bases: 5. CDR3 size: 15 residues. The germline V gene has CDR1 SGHTA and CDR2 FQGNSA. CDR3 bases: TGTGCCAGCAGCTTGGTGGACAGGGTCAACACTGAAGCTTTCTTT. This encodes CASSLVDRVNTEAFF.

The chain carries TRBV19 and TRBJ1-1; D might be TRBD1 (5 bases). Trimming removed 9 bases from V and 5 bases from J, with 16 bases in between. The CDR3 extends over 13 amino acids. Germline-derived CDR1 and CDR2 are LNHDA and SQIVND (reference sequence). In DNA form, the CDR3 reads TGTGCCAGCGGGGACTCGTGGGGGACTGAAGCTTTCTTT. Translated: CASGDSWGTEAFF. Filled out from reference TRBV19 and TRBJ1-1, the complete variable domain reads DGGITQSPKYLFRKEGQNVTLSCEQNLNHDAMYWYRQDPGQGLRLIYYSQIVNDFQKGDIAEGYSVSREKKESFPLTVTSAQKNPTAFYLCASGDSWGTEAFFGQGTRLTVV.

The J gene is TRBJ1-5, the V gene TRBV12-3 or TRBV12-4, with D hard to call. The CDR3 has 13 amino acids. The V and J ends lost 3 bases and 5 bases respectively, with 8 bases between them. The CDR3 nucleotides are TGTGCCAGCAGTTTTAGGGAGGATCAGCCCCAGCATTTT. It yields the protein CASSFREDQPQHF.

The rearrangement uses TRBV30 and TRBJ1-2, with unresolved D. The V end lost 1 base, the J end lost 5 bases, and 5 bases lay between the germline ends. CDR1 is GTSNPN and CDR2 is SVGIG in the germline V gene (reference sequence). The CDR3 sequence is 11 residues long. The CDR3 is CAWSANYGYTF. CDR3 nucleotides: TGTGCCTGGAGTGCCAATTATGGCTACACCTTC.

The V and J genes are TRBV27 and TRBJ2-7; a possible D gene is TRBD1 (6 bases). This CDR3 has 14 amino acids. In germline, CDR1 is MNHEY, CDR2 SMNVEV (reference sequence). The V and J ends lost 8 bases and 3 bases respectively, with 17 bases between them. CDR3 in amino acids: CASGFPGVGYEQYF. The CDR3 DNA sequence: TGTGCCAGCGGGTTTCCAGGGGTGGGCTACGAGCAGTACTTC.

The V gene is TRBV5-4, the J gene TRBJ1-1; D gene unclear. V gave up 3 bases and J gave up 1 base, with 4 bases separating them. The CDR3 loop spans 12 amino acids. The germline V gene has CDR1 SGHNT and CDR2 YYREEE (reference sequence). This CDR3 is CASSSGNTEAFF. Written as DNA, the CDR3 is TGTGCCAGCAGCTCCGGGAACACTGAAGCTTTCTTT.

The chain employs TRBV11-2 and TRBJ2-1; 7 bases align to TRBD2. Germline CDR1 reads SGHAT; CDR2 reads FQNNGV. The J segment lost 8 bases and the V segment lost 4 bases, leaving 5 bases of the junction unmatched. The CDR3 contains 13 residues. The CDR3 region has the DNA TGTGCCAGCAGCTCAGGACTAGTCCATGAGCAGTTCTTC. Translated, it gives CASSSGLVHEQFF.

V usage is TRBV5-1 and J usage is TRBJ2-1; 8 bases match TRBD1. There are 14 residues in the CDR3. Trimming at V came to 4 bases and at J to 5 bases, leaving 5 bases not matched to a gene. Germline assignment: CDR1 SGHRS and CDR2 YFSETQ. DNA for the CDR3: TGCGCCAGCAGCACCCGGACAGGGAACAATGAGCAGTTCTTC. Residues: CASSTRTGNNEQFF.

This chain uses TRBV29-1 with TRBJ2-5; D is perhaps TRBD2 (6 bases). The V end was cut by 4 bases, the J end by 2 bases, with 17 bases between. This CDR3 is built from 15 residues. Looked up from germline, CDR1 is SQVTM and CDR2 is ANQGSEA. This chain's CDR3 is CSVVGDLGTQETQYF. CDR3 sequence (DNA): TGCAGCGTTGTAGGGGACTTAGGGACTCAAGAGACCCAGTACTTC.

This clone turned up a few times. The rearrangement joins TRBV7-3 to TRBJ1-1; D remains ambiguous. V lost 2 bases and J 4 bases, leaving 8 bases between the germline ends. Germline V gene lookup returns CDR1 SGHTA and CDR2 FQGTGA. The CDR3 sequence is 13 residues long. The CDR3 spells CASSLGQSTEAFF. The CDR3 nucleotides are TGTGCCAGCAGCTTAGGGCAGAGCACTGAAGCTTTCTTT.

The chain joins TRBV12-5 to TRBJ2-3, with 9 bases lining up with TRBD1. V lost 5 bases, J lost 2 bases, and 5 bases stayed unmatched. From germline, CDR1 is LGHNT and CDR2 FRNRAP. The CDR3 length is 15 residues. The CDR3 nucleotides read TGTGCTAGTGGTGCCGGGACAGGGCTCACAGATACGCAGTATTTT. It is translated as CASGAGTGLTDTQYF.

The chain is built from TRBV6-2 or TRBV6-3 and TRBJ1-1; D perhaps matches TRBD1 (6 bases). V shed 6 bases and J shed 4 bases, with 18 bases lying between them. CDR1 and CDR2 from the germline V gene are MNHEY and SVGEGT. The length of the CDR3 is 15 residues. CDR3 protein: CASSRRQVGATEAFF. The CDR3 bases are TGTGCCAGCAGCCGCCGACAGGTTGGGGCCACTGAAGCTTTCTTT.

This clone showed up just a few times. This chain uses TRBV5-1 with TRBJ2-6; D is possibly TRBD1 (6 bases). Trimming took 2 bases from V and 2 from J, leaving 8 bases between them. Germline-derived CDR1 and CDR2 are SGHRS and YFSETQ. The CDR3 loop spans 15 amino acids. The CDR3 is CASSLTGTGANVLTF. The CDR3 region has the DNA TGCGCCAGCAGCTTAACAGGGACTGGGGCCAACGTCCTGACTTTC. The whole variable domain, remainder taken from reference TRBV5-1 and TRBJ2-6, is KAGVTQTPRYLIKTRGQQVTLSCSPISGHRSVSWYQQTPGQGLQFLFEYFSETQRNKGNFPGRFSGRQFSNSRSEMNVSTLELGDSALYLCASSLTGTGANVLTFGAGSRLTVL.

V usage is TRBV5-1 and J usage is TRBJ1-4; the D gene is possibly TRBD1 (5 bases). The V gene's germline CDR1 is SGHRS and CDR2 YFSETQ. The CDR3 has 16 residues. V lost 1 base to trimming and J lost 1 base, with 11 bases between them. The CDR3 here is CASSLRQGLTNEKLFF. The CDR3 region has the DNA TGCGCCAGCAGCTTGCGGCAGGGCCTAACTAATGAAAAACTGTTTTTT.

The chain is built from TRBV7-2 and TRBJ1-2, with 7 nucleotides matching TRBD1. V lost 4 bases to trimming and J lost 8 bases; unmatched junction nucleotides: 7. This CDR3 contains 13 residues. Germline loops: CDR1 SGHTA, CDR2 FQGNSA. The DNA of the CDR3 is TGTGCCAGCAGCTCCTCTGACAGGGACGGCTACACCTTC. Translation: CASSSSDRDGYTF.

The chain couples TRBV7-2 to TRBJ1-2, with 9 bases that match TRBD1. CDR1 and CDR2 from the germline V gene are SGHTA and FQGNSA. The CDR3 is 16 amino acids. J gave up 7 bases and V 3 bases, and 12 bases lay outside the gene matches. The CDR3 is CASSLGITTGGGGYTF. Here the CDR3 DNA reads TGTGCCAGCAGCTTGGGGATTACTACAGGGGGCGGTGGCTACACCTTC.

This clone has more than one count but fewer than ten. This chain links TRBV19 with TRBJ2-5; tentative D call: TRBD2 (6 bases). V shed 1 base and J shed 4 bases, with 13 bases lying between them. Germline CDR1 and CDR2: LNHDA and SQIVND (reference sequence). The CDR3 is made up of 15 amino acids. The CDR3 bases are TGTGCCAGTAGTATAGGGCAGAGCGGGTTAGAGACCCAGTACTTC. This codes for CASSIGQSGLETQYF.

The chain has TRBV11-1 and TRBJ2-1; 12 positions match TRBD2. The CDR3 is made up of 15 amino acids. J gave up 7 bases and V 3 bases, and 4 bases lay outside the gene matches. The V gene's germline CDR1 is SGHAT and CDR2 FQDESV (reference sequence). CDR3 region: CASSFLAGGSNEQFF. CDR3 DNA sequence: TGTGCCAGCAGCTTCCTAGCGGGAGGGAGTAATGAGCAGTTCTTC.

The J gene is TRBJ1-5, the V gene TRBV10-2, with 7 positions matching TRBD1. Trimming at V came to 6 bases and at J to 0 bases, leaving 5 bases not matched to a gene. The CDR3 runs to 15 residues. Germline V gene lookup returns CDR1 WSHSY and CDR2 SAAADI. CDR3 DNA: TGCGCCAGCAGGGGGACAGATTATAGCAATCAGCCCCAGCATTTT. Translated, it gives CASRGTDYSNQPQHF.